The 32 T cell receptor beta chains listed next were all sequenced from one sample in a study of pediatric ulcerative colitis. Rectal tissue came from one to two pinch biopsies taken at colonoscopy. Assay: immunoSEQ multiplex PCR; the TCRdb copy retains only in-frame clones and omits some. The sample includes under 15,000 clones, approximately 80% of them seen just once. Sample: gut tissue. These receptors were obtained from a boy aged 5-17 years who was a control in a study of pediatric ulcerative colitis.

This clone was seen more than once but under ten times. V is TRBV1 and J is TRBJ1-5; TRBD1, the D gene given by the table, was not confirmed from the DNA. TRBV1 is a documented pseudogene. The CDR3 length is 18 residues. Here the CDR3 DNA reads TGCACCAGCAGCCAAGCCGGGACAGGGGGGATACGCAATCAGCCCCAGCATTTT. This encodes CTSSQAGTGGIRNQPQHF.

This clone was observed a few times. This same CDR3 is encoded by further DNA sequences in the sample. The chain employs TRBV11-2 and TRBJ2-3; D tentatively reads TRBD1 or TRBD2 (7 bases each). Trimming removed 5 bases at V and 3 bases at J, with 12 bases between. CDR1 is SGHAT and CDR2 is FQNNGV in the germline V gene. The CDR3 totals 14 residues. The CDR3 DNA reads TGTGCCAGCAGCCCGCAGGGGGGGACAGATACGCAGTATTTT. Encoded protein: CASSPQGGTDTQYF.

The V gene is TRBV9, the J gene TRBJ1-1; D is perhaps TRBD1 (6 bases). The CDR3 sequence is 14 residues long. CDR1 is SGDLS and CDR2 is YYNGEE in the germline V gene. V shed 3 bases and J shed 0 bases, with 9 bases lying between them. The CDR3 coding sequence is TGTGCCAGCAGCGCCGGGACATTGAACACTGAAGCTTTCTTT. Translated, it gives CASSAGTLNTEAFF.

This clone was detected only once. The chain is built from TRBV11-3 and TRBJ2-3, with 9 positions matching TRBD2. Unmatched junction bases numbered 16, after V lost 3 bases and J lost 0 bases. Germline lookup yields CDR1 SGHNT and CDR2 YENEEA. The CDR3 loop spans 20 amino acids. CDR3 sequence reads: CASSFRLAGGITTSTDTQYF. CDR3 bases: TGTGCCAGCAGCTTCCGCCTGGCGGGAGGGATCACGACTAGCACAGATACGCAGTATTTT.

This clone came up a few times. The chain couples TRBV4-1 to TRBJ2-1; TRBD2 matches 10 bases. Trimming cost V 4 bases and J 8 bases; bases outside gene matches: 11. The CDR3 loop spans 16 amino acids. The germline V gene has CDR1 MGHRA and CDR2 YSYEKL. The CDR3: CASSLSSSGRIDEQFF. In DNA, the CDR3 is TGCGCCAGCAGCCTGTCCTCTAGCGGGAGAATCGATGAGCAGTTCTTC.

The chain couples TRBV14 to TRBJ2-1; TRBD1 or TRBD2 may be the D gene (5 bases each). CDR3 length: 20 residues. V dropped 2 bases and J dropped 2 bases, with 25 bases sitting between them. Germline V gives CDR1 SGHDN, CDR2 FVKESK. The CDR3 protein is CASSQTDWGGWGTPYNEQFF. CDR3 in DNA: TGTGCCAGCAGCCAAACAGATTGGGGCGGGTGGGGGACCCCCTACAATGAGCAGTTCTTC.

This clone came up once. The chain is built from TRBV2 and TRBJ2-1; D possibly corresponds to TRBD2 (6 bases). CDR1 and CDR2 from the germline V gene are SNHLY and FYNNEI. Trimming removed 4 bases from V and 7 bases from J, with 14 bases in between. This CDR3 is 14 amino acids long. The DNA of the CDR3 is TGTGCCAGCAGTGCGGCGGCTAGCGCAAATGAGCAGTTCTTC. It translates to CASSAAASANEQFF. The full variable domain, in which reference TRBV2 and TRBJ2-1 provide the parts outside the CDR3, is EPEVTQTPSHQVTQMGQEVILRCVPISNHLYFYWYRQILGQKVEFLVSFYNNEISEKSEIFDDQFSVERPDGSNFTLKIRSTKLEDSAMYFCASSAAASANEQFFGPGTRLTVL.

This clone was picked up a small number of times. This sample includes further DNA sequences coding for the same CDR3. The rearrangement links TRBV2 to TRBJ2-1, with 7 bases matching TRBD2. Germline V gene lookup returns CDR1 SNHLY and CDR2 FYNNEI. This CDR3 is 14 amino acids long. V trimming: 2 bases; J trimming: 3 bases; junction bases outside the gene matches: 1. The CDR3 DNA follows: TGTGCCAGCAGTGAAAGCGGGAACTACAATGAGCAGTTCTTC. Translating it yields CASSESGNYNEQFF.

V gene TRBV4-1 combines with J gene TRBJ2-1, with 13 bases aligning to TRBD2. The junction had 5 bases not matched to a gene; V was cut back by 0 bases and J by 6 bases. Per the germline V gene, CDR1 is MGHRA and CDR2 is YSYEKL. This CDR3 contains 17 residues. The CDR3: CASSQDRTSGRFNEQFF. The CDR3 DNA sequence: TGCGCCAGCAGCCAAGATAGGACTAGCGGGAGATTCAATGAGCAGTTCTTC.

There are a few counts of this clone. The V call is TRBV19, the J call TRBJ1-2; no definite D call. Germline values: CDR1 LNHDA, CDR2 SQIVND (reference sequence). CDR3 length: 17 residues. The ends were cut back, 6 bases at V and 2 bases at J, with 22 bases in the middle. This CDR3 reads CASSHNTAQASNYGYTF. In DNA, the CDR3 is TGTGCCAGTAGCCATAATACGGCGCAGGCCTCCAACTATGGCTACACCTTC.

The chain has TRBV19 and TRBJ1-5; 11 nucleotides align to TRBD1. Unmatched junction bases numbered 2, after V lost 0 bases and J lost 1 base. The CDR3 runs to 17 residues. Germline-derived CDR1 and CDR2 are LNHDA and SQIVND (reference sequence). The CDR3 nucleotides are TGTGCCAGTAGTATAGACGGGACAGGGGGGAGCAATCAGCCCCAGCATTTT. This gives the protein CASSIDGTGGSNQPQHF.

The V and J genes are TRBV30 and TRBJ2-1; 7 nucleotides agree with TRBD1. CDR1 and CDR2 from the germline V gene are GTSNPN and SVGIG (reference sequence). This CDR3 is 13 amino acids long. Trimming cost V 2 bases and J 5 bases; bases outside gene matches: 3. CDR3 in amino acids: CAWSIDRDNEQFF. DNA for the CDR3: TGTGCCTGGAGTATAGACAGGGACAATGAGCAGTTCTTC.

The rearrangement links TRBV7-9 to TRBJ2-5; the match to TRBD2 covers 7 bases. The length of the CDR3 is 15 residues. The V gene end was trimmed by 5 bases and the J gene end by 0 bases; junction bases not matched to a gene: 6. Germline lookup yields CDR1 SEHNR and CDR2 FQNEAQ (reference sequence). CDR3: CASSLPLADQETQYF. CDR3 bases: TGTGCCAGCAGCCTCCCGCTAGCGGACCAAGAGACCCAGTACTTC.

The chain recombines TRBV10-3 with TRBJ1-5; TRBD1 matches 9 bases. J was trimmed by 6 bases and V by 8 bases; bases with no gene match: 8. CDR3 length: 14 residues. CDR1 and CDR2 (germline): ENHRY, SYGVKD. The CDR3 sequence is CAISWDREAQPQHF. The CDR3 bases are TGTGCCATCTCCTGGGACAGGGAGGCTCAGCCCCAGCATTTT.

The V and J genes are TRBV19 and TRBJ2-7; D may be TRBD2 (6 bases). The CDR3 consists of 14 residues. Germline CDR1 LNHDA, CDR2 SQIVND (reference sequence). The germline V and J ends were trimmed by 7 bases and 0 bases, with 13 bases remaining between them. This chain's CDR3 is CASTGSLLSYEQYV. The DNA for the CDR3 is TGTGCCAGTACCGGGAGTCTTCTCTCCTACGAGCAGTACGTC.

V and J are TRBV10-3 and TRBJ2-3, with TRBD1 matching over 11 bases. V shed 8 bases and J 9 bases; nucleotides not matched to a gene: 7. This CDR3 is built from 13 residues. Germline lookup yields CDR1 ENHRY and CDR2 SYGVKD. Written as DNA, the CDR3 is TGTGCCATCTACGGACAGGGGGCTCTGACGCAGTATTTT. Protein: CAIYGQGALTQYF.

The chain recombines TRBV6-4 with TRBJ2-3; 9 bases line up with TRBD2. Germline lookup yields CDR1 MRHNA and CDR2 SNTAGT. V was clipped by 5 bases and J by 0 bases; unmatched bases: 3. The CDR3 sequence is 15 residues long. The CDR3: CASSRTSGSTDTQYF. The CDR3 region has the DNA TGTGCCAGCAGTCGCACTAGCGGGAGCACAGATACGCAGTATTTT.

This chain uses TRBV13 with TRBJ2-4; TRBD1 aligns across 7 bases. The trim removed 5 bases at V and 4 bases at J, leaving 2 bases unmatched. Germline V lookup: CDR1 PRHDT, CDR2 FYEKMQ (reference sequence). The CDR3 has 13 residues. CDR3: CASSLTGKNIQYF. The CDR3 bases are TGTGCCAGCAGCCTGACAGGGAAAAACATTCAGTACTTC.

This clone has only a few counts. V usage is TRBV6-5 and J usage is TRBJ2-1; tentatively, D is TRBD2 (5 bases). V dropped 1 base and J dropped 4 bases, with 11 bases sitting between them. The CDR3 spans 15 residues. In germline, CDR1 is MNHEY, CDR2 SVGAGI. The CDR3 DNA sequence: TGTGCCAGCAGTTACTTCCTGGACTTTTACAATGAGCAGTTCTTC. Translated, it gives CASSYFLDFYNEQFF.

This clone was observed a single time. The chain combines TRBV2 with TRBJ1-2, with a tentative D call TRBD1 (5 bases). The CDR3 spans 14 residues. The germline V gene has CDR1 SNHLY and CDR2 FYNNEI. V was clipped by 2 bases and J by 4 bases, with 11 bases between them. CDR3 nucleotides: TGTGCCAGCAGTGAATCGGAGACAGCCTATGGCTACACCTTC. The encoded protein is CASSESETAYGYTF.

J is TRBJ2-1 and V is TRBV1; the D segment call TRBD2 is taken from the table without a DNA check. TRBV1 is listed as a pseudogene. The CDR3 sequence is 16 residues long. The CDR3 here is CTSSQDKRRAGNEQFF. DNA for the CDR3: TGCACCAGCAGCCAAGATAAGAGGAGGGCGGGTAATGAGCAGTTCTTC.

This chain links TRBV29-1 with TRBJ2-1; tentative D call: TRBD2 (6 bases). Germline V gene data show CDR1 as SQVTM and CDR2 as ANQGSEA. The ends were cut back, 6 bases at V and 6 bases at J, with 24 bases in the middle. There are 16 residues in the CDR3. The CDR3 nucleotides read TGCAGCGTCCAACAAACGACGGAACTAGCCAGCAATGAGCAGTTCTTC. Protein product: CSVQQTTELASNEQFF.

This rearrangement joins TRBV6-5 to TRBJ1-2; D gene uncertain. The CDR3 has 12 residues. V lost 5 bases and J 4 bases, leaving 8 bases between the germline ends. Germline CDR1 MNHEY, CDR2 SVGAGI. The CDR3 region has the DNA TGTGCCAGCAGTCCAGGTTTCTATGGCTACACCTTC. Translating it yields CASSPGFYGYTF.

The chain is built from TRBV25-1 and TRBJ2-5, with TRBD1 as a possible D gene (5 bases). The CDR3 is 15 amino acids. In germline, CDR1 is MGHDK, CDR2 SYGVNS. Trimming cost V 1 base and J 7 bases, with 16 bases left between them. The CDR3 is CASSELKGMWATQYF. DNA of the CDR3: TGTGCCAGCAGTGAATTGAAGGGGATGTGGGCGACCCAGTACTTC. Complete variable domain (other parts from reference TRBV25-1 and TRBJ2-5): EADIYQTPRYLVIGTGKKITLECSQTMGHDKMYWYQQDPGMELHLIHYSYGVNSTEKGDLSSESTVSRIRTEHFPLTLESARPSHTSQYLCASSELKGMWATQYFGPGTRLLVL.

This clone was counted only a few times. The CDR3 coding sequence is TGTGCCAGCAGTGAACTCGGACTAGCGGGAGCGTTCGATGAGCAGTTCTTC. As protein: CASSELGLAGAFDEQFF. The chain is built from TRBV6-1 and TRBJ2-1; the match to TRBD2 covers 13 bases. This CDR3 region has 17 residues. With 2 bases clipped from V and 8 bases from J, the junction kept 9 bases outside the gene matches. Looked up from germline, CDR1 is MNHNS and CDR2 is SASEGT.

In nucleotides, the CDR3 is TGTGCCAGCAGCCCAGGACAGACAATTTTTAGCACAGATACGCAGTATTTT. Residues: CASSPGQTIFSTDTQYF. The rearrangement links TRBV11-2 to TRBJ2-3; a possible D gene is TRBD1 (6 bases). The CDR3 is 17 residues long. Trimming pared 5 bases from V and 0 bases from J, leaving 18 bases between. Germline values: CDR1 SGHAT, CDR2 FQNNGV.

This chain uses TRBV11-3 with TRBJ1-5; no reliable D call. Germline V lookup: CDR1 SGHNT, CDR2 YENEEA. V lost 0 bases and J lost 7, with 7 bases in between. CDR3 length: 13 residues. The CDR3 loop reads CASSLDGVQPQHF. CDR3 nucleotide sequence: TGTGCCAGCAGCTTAGATGGGGTCCAGCCCCAGCATTTT. The full variable domain, in which reference TRBV11-3 and TRBJ1-5 provide the parts outside the CDR3, is EAGVVQSPRYKIIEKKQPVAFWCNPISGHNTLYWYLQNLGQGPELLIRYENEEAVDDSQLPKDRFSAERLKGVDSTLKIQPAELGDSAVYLCASSLDGVQPQHFGDGTRLSIL.

The rearrangement uses TRBV5-1 and TRBJ2-7; no reliable D call. Trimming cost V 0 bases and J 1 base, with 11 bases left between them. This CDR3 region has 15 residues. In germline, CDR1 is SGHRS, CDR2 YFSETQ. Here the CDR3 reads CASSLAPFRSYEQYF. The CDR3 nucleotides are TGCGCCAGCAGCTTGGCGCCCTTCCGTTCCTACGAGCAGTACTTC.

CDR3 sequence: CASREEQPSNQPQHF. The CDR3 region has the DNA TGCGCCAGCAGGGAGGAACAGCCTAGCAATCAGCCCCAGCATTTT. The V gene is TRBV4-1, the J gene TRBJ1-5; D not certain. Germline V CDR1 and CDR2: MGHRA, YSYEKL. Trimming removed 6 bases from V and 0 bases from J, with 12 bases in between. The CDR3 spans 15 residues.

The J gene is TRBJ2-3, the V gene TRBV11-2; possible D gene TRBD2, 6 bases. The CDR3 sequence is 14 residues long. V shed 4 bases and J shed 0 bases, with 8 bases lying between them. Germline loops: CDR1 SGHAT, CDR2 FQNNGV. The CDR3 is CASSWGTSTDTQYF. CDR3 nucleotide sequence: TGTGCCAGCAGCTGGGGGACTAGCACAGATACGCAGTATTTT.

The chain is built from TRBV5-1 and TRBJ2-3; weak D call: TRBD2 (6 bases). The V gene lost 2 bases and the J gene lost 6 bases, with 13 bases spanning the gap. The CDR3 loop spans 14 amino acids. Germline values: CDR1 SGHRS, CDR2 YFSETQ. CDR3 coding DNA: TGCGCCAGCAGCTTCGTCGGGAGCGGTGATACGCAGTATTTT. Amino acids: CASSFVGSGDTQYF.

V usage is TRBV9 and J usage is TRBJ2-3; 11 nucleotides match TRBD2. Germline lookup yields CDR1 SGDLS and CDR2 YYNGEE. The CDR3 runs to 17 residues. V gave up 3 bases and J gave up 6 bases; unmatched junction bases: 12. The CDR3: CASSAIVLTSGTDTQYF. DNA for the CDR3: TGTGCCAGCAGCGCCATAGTCTTGACTAGCGGGACCGATACGCAGTATTTT. Full variable domain (missing parts from reference TRBV9 and TRBJ2-3): DSGVTQTPKHLITATGQRVTLRCSPRSGDLSVYWYQQSLDQGLQFLIQYYNGEERAKGNILERFSAQQFPDLHSELNLSSLELGDSALYFCASSAIVLTSGTDTQYFGPGTRLTVL.